This T cell receptor (beta chain) was sequenced during a study of T cell repertoires in cytomegalovirus infection. Study information: Epitope selection comprised recently identified HLA-C-restricted CMV epitopes and well-studied HLA-B-restricted CMV epitopes. Matching HLA type, along with CMV infection, was indicated by public TCR beta signatures. Study-level findings and limits: Dominating the ex vivo response were HLA-C-restricted CMV-specific TCR beta clonotypes.

Details on this clonotype: The antigen remains unidentified.

TCRdb passed the reads through MiXCR, listing each CDR3 protein once. The repertoire holds over 120,000 distinct CDR3 sequences, around 30% seen once, with 45% to 60% in the top ten. The germline V gene has CDR1 PRHDT and CDR2 FYEKMQ (reference sequence). The CDR3 has 13 amino acids. V lost 5 bases, J lost 1 base, and 8 bases lay in between. This receptor was identified in a human donor in good health (CMV status not recorded). Some clones in this sample may be carry-over from other donors' samples. This chain links TRBV13 with TRBJ1-1; D gene uncertain. Sequencing used CD8+ T cells from cultured PBMCs, obtained from culture after CMV antigen stimulation. The CDR3 nucleotides read TGTGCCAGCAGCCTAAGCCAGAACACTGAAGCTTTCTTT. This encodes CASSLSQNTEAFF.